This TCR beta chain appears in the sequencing data of a study of cytomegalovirus exposure and HLA in healthy donors. Study-level results: The authors assumed roughly uniform sequencing depth across donors for presence/absence analyses. There were reportedly fewer N-insertions in an Asian-associated ancestry cluster than the approximately 670-donor mean, in a later analysis. A later analysis showed that HLA-associated TCR beta chains had undergone more clonal expansion than equally common others.

In the case of this clone: What it binds is unknown.

V shed 5 bases, J shed 5 bases, and the junction held 6 bases outside the gene matches. The CDR3 contains 16 residues. CDR1 and CDR2 (germline): WNHNN, SYGVQD (reference sequence). A multiplex PCR was run with 60 Vbeta primers and 13 Jbeta primers. TCRdb's copy holds only in-frame clones and misses some; the assay was immunoSEQ multiplex PCR. Here the sample spans about 70,000 clones, around 73% being singletons. The chain combines TRBV10-1 with TRBJ2-3, with 14 nucleotides matching TRBD2. This clonotype was obtained from a girl aged 10 to 17 in good health and CMV-seropositive. The material sequenced was PBMCs. For the CDR3, the DNA is TGCGCCAGCAGTTCCAGACTAGCGGGGGGGAAAGATACGCAGTATTTT. Amino acid sequence: CASSSRLAGGKDTQYF.